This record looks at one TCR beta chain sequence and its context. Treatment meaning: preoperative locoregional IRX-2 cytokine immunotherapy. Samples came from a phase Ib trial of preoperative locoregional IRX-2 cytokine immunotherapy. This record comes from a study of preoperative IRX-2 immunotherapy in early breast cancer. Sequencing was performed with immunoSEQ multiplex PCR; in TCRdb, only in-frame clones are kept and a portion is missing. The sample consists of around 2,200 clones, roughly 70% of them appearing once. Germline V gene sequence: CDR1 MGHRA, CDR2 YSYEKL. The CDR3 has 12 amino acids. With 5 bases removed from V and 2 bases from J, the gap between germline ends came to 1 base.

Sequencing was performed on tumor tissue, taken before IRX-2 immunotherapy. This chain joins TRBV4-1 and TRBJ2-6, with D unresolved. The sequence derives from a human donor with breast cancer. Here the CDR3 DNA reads TGCGCCAGCAGCGCTGGGGCCAACGTCCTGACTTTC. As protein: CASSAGANVLTF.